The 5 T cell receptor beta chains presented below share a single source sample, sequenced in a study of blood T cell repertoires in COVID-19. Assay: immunoSEQ multiplex PCR; the TCRdb copy retains only in-frame clones and omits some. Of about 21,000 clones detected, roughly 90% appear once; the ten largest clones hold about 19%. Sequencing used peripheral blood. The receptor source for this set is a man in his 70s with active COVID-19.

The V gene is TRBV3-1 (or the pseudogene TRBV3-2), the J gene TRBJ2-4, with TRBD2 matching over 14 bases. The CDR3 has 21 residues. V trimming: 4 bases; J trimming: 2 bases; junction bases outside the gene matches: 16. Germline lookup yields CDR1 LGHDT and CDR2 YNNKEL (reference sequence). In nucleotides, the CDR3 is TGTGCCAGCAGCCCAATGCCCACCGGGACTAGCGGGAGACGAACCAAAAACATTCAGTACTTC. Translating it yields CASSPMPTGTSGRRTKNIQYF.

The CDR3 here is CASSEDRTGTNYGYTF. The CDR3 DNA sequence: TGTGCCAGCAGTGAAGACAGGACAGGGACTAACTATGGCTACACCTTC. This chain joins TRBV2 and TRBJ1-2, with 8 bases identical to TRBD1. Unmatched junction bases numbered 4, after V lost 1 base and J lost 0 bases. The CDR3 sequence is 16 residues long. Germline V gene lookup returns CDR1 SNHLY and CDR2 FYNNEI.

The chain uses TRBV6-6 and TRBJ1-1, with 9 nucleotides matching TRBD1. V shed 6 bases, J shed 5 bases, and the junction held 7 bases outside the gene matches. This CDR3 is built from 14 residues. The germline gives CDR1 MNHNY, CDR2 SVGAGI (reference sequence). CDR3 coding DNA: TGTGCCAGCAGCTCGGACAGGGGAGGGACTGAAGCTTTCTTT. Translating it yields CASSSDRGGTEAFF.

This clone was found once. The chain uses TRBV5-1 and TRBJ1-1, with a tentative D call TRBD1 (6 bases). Between the trimmed V and J ends, which lost 8 bases and 7 bases, there was a span of 21 bases. Germline V CDR1 and CDR2: SGHRS, YFSETQ. The CDR3 consists of 14 residues. This CDR3 reads CASVQGTNSREAFF. In DNA form, the CDR3 reads TGCGCCAGTGTACAGGGTACGAACTCCCGTGAAGCTTTCTTT.

J is TRBJ2-7 and V is TRBV9, with 7 bases matching TRBD1. V shed 0 bases, J shed 5 bases, and the junction held 5 bases outside the gene matches. The CDR3 spans 14 residues. Looked up from germline, CDR1 is SGDLS and CDR2 is YYNGEE. CDR3 region: CASSVGGGNHEQYF. CDR3 coding DNA: TGTGCCAGCAGCGTAGGAGGGGGCAACCACGAGCAGTACTTC.